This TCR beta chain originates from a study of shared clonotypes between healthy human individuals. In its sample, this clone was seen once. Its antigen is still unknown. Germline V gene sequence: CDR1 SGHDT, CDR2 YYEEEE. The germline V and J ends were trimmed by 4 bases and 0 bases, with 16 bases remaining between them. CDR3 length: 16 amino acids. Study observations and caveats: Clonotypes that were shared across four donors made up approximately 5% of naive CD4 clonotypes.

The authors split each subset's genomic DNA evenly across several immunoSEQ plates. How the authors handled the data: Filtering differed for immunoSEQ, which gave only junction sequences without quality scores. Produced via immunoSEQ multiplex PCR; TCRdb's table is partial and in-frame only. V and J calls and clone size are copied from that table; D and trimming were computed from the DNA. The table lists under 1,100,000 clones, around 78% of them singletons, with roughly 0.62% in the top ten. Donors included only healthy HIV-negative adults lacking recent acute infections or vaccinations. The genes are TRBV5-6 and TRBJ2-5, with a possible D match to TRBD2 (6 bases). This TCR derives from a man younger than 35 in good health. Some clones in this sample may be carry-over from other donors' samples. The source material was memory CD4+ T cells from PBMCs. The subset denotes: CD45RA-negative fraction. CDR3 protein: CASSPPPGAYQETQYF. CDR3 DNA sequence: TGTGCCAGCAGCCCGCCCCCGGGAGCGTACCAAGAGACCCAGTACTTC.